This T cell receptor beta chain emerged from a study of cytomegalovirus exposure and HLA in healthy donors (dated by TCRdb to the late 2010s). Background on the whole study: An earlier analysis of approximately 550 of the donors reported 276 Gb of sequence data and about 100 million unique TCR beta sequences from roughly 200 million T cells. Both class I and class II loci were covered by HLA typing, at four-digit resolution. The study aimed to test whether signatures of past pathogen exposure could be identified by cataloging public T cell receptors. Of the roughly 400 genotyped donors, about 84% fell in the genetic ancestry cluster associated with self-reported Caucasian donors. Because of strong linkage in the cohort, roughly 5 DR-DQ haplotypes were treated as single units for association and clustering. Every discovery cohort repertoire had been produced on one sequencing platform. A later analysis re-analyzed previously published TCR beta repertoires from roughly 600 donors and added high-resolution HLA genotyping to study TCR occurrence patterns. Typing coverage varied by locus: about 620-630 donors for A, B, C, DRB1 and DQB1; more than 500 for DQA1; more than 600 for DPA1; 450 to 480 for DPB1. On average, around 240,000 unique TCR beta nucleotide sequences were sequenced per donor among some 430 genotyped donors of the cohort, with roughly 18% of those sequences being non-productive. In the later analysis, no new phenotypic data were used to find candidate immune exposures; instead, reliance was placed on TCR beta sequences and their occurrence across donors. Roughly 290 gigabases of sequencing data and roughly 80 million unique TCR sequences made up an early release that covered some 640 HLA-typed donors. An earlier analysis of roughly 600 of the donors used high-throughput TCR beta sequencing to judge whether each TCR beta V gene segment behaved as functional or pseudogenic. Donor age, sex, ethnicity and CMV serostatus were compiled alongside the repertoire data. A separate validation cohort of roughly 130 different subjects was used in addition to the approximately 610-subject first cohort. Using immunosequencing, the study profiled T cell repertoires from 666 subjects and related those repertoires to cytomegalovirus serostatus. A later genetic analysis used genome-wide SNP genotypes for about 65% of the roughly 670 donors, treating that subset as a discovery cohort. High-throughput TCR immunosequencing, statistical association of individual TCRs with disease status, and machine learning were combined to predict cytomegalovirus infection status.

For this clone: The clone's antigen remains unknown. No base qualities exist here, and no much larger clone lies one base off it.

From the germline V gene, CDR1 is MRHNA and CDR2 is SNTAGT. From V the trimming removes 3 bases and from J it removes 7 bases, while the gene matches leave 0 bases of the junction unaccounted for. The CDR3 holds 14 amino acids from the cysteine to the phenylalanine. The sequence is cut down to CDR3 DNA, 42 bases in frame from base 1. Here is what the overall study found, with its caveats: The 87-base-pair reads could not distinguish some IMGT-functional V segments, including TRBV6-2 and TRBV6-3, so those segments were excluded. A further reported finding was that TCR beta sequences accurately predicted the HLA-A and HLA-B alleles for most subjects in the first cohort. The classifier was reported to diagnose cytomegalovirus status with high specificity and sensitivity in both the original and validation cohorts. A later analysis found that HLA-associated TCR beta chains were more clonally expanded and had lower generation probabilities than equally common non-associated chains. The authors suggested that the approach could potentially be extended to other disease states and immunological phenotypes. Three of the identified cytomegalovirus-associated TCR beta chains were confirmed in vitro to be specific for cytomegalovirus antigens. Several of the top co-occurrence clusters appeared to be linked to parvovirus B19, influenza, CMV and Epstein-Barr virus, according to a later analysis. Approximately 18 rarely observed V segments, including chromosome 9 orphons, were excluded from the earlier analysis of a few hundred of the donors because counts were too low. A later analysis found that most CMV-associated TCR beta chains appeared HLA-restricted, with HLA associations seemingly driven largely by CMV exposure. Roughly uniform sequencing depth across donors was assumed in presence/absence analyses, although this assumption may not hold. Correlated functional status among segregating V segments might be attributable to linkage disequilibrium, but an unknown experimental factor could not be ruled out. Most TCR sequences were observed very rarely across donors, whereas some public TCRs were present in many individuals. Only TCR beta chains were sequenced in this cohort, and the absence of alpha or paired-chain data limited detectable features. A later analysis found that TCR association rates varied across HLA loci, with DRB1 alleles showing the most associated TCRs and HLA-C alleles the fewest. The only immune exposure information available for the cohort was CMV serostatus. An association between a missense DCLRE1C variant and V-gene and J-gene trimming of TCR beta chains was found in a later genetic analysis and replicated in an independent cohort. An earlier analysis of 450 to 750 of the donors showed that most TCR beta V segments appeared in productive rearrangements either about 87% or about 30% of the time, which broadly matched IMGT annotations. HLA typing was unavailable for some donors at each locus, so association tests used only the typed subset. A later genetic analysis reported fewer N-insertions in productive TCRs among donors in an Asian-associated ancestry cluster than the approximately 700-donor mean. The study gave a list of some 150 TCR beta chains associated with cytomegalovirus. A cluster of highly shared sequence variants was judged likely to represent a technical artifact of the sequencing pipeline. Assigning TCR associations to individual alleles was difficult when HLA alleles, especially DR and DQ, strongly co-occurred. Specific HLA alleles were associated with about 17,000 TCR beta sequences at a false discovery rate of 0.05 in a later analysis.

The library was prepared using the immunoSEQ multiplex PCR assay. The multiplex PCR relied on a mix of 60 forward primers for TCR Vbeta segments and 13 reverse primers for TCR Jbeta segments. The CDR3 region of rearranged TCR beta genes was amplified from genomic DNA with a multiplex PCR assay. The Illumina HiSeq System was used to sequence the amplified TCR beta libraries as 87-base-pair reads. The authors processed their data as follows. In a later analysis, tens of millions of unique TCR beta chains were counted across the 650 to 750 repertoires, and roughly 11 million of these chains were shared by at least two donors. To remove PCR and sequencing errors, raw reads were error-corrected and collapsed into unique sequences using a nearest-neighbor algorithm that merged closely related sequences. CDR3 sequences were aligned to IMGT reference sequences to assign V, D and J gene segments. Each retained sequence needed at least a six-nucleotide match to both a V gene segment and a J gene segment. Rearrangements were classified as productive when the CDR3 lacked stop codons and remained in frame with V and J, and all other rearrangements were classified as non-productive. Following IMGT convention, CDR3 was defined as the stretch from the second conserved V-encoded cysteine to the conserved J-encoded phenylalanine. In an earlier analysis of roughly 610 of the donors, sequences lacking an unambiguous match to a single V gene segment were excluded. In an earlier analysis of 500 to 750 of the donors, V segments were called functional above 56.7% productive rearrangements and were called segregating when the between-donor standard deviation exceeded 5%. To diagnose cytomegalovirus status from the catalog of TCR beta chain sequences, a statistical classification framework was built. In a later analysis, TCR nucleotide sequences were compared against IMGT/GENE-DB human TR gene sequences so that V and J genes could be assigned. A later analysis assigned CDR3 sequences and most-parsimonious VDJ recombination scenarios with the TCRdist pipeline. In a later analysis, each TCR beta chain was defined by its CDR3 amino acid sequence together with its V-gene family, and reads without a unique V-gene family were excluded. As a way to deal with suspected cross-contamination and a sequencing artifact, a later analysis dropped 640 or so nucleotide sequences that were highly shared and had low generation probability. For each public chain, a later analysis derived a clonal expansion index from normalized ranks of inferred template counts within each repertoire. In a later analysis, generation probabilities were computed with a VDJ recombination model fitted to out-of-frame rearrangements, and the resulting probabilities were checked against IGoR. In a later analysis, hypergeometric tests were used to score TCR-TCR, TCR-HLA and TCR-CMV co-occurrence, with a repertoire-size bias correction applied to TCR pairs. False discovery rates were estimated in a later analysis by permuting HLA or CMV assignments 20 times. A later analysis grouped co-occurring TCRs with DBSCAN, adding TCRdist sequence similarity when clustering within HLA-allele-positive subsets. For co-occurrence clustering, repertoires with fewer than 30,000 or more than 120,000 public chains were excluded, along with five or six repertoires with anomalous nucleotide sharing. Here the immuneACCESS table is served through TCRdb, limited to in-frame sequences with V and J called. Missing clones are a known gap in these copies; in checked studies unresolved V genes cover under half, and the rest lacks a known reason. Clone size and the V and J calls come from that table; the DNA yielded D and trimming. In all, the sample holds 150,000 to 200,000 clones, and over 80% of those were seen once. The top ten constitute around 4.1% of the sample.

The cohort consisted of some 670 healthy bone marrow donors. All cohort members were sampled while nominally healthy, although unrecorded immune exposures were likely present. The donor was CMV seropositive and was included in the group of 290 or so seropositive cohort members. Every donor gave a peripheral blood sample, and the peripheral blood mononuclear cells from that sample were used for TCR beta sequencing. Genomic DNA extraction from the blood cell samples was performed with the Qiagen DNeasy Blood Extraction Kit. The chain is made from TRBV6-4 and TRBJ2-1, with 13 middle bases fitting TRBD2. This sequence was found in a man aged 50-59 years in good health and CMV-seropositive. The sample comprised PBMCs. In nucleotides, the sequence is TGTGCCAGCAGTGAACTAGCGGGAGGGAATGAGCAGTTCTTC. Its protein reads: CASSELAGGNEQFF.